This section outlines one TCR beta chain sequence together with its context. Antigen: not known. Calling Graves' hyperthyroidism stable meant ophthalmopathy did not progress within 18 months. Every diagnosis used clinical symptoms, serum thyroxine and TRAb, thyroid ultrasound and orbital computed tomography. Germline V gene lookup returns CDR1 LNHDA and CDR2 SQIVND (reference sequence). Trimming cost V 3 bases and J 5 bases, with 10 bases left between them. The CDR3 runs 13 residues. This sample was taken from a study of T cells in Graves' hyperthyroidism and ophthalmopathy. Whole-study context: Specimen type is peripheral blood, collected at initial diagnosis prior to any treatment.

It was RNA transcripts that yielded the amplified TCR beta CDR3 regions. The HTBI set primed first-round TCR CDR3 RT-PCR. TCRdb passed the multiplex PCR reads through MiXCR, listing each CDR3 protein once. The sample has around 480,000 distinct CDR3 sequences; around 14% are singletons. Study outcomes and limitations: Most thyroid-expanded clonotypes above 0.001 were also found in blood.

Sequencing input: blood. This rearrangement joins TRBV19 to TRBJ2-5, with a tentative D call TRBD2 (5 bases). The TCR sequence derives from a woman aged 18-29 years with Graves' hyperthyroidism. The CDR3: CASSIPGIETQYF. CDR3 coding DNA: TGTGCCAGTAGTATTCCCGGGATCGAGACCCAGTACTTC.